A selection of T cell receptor beta chains follows, all from one sample in a study of T-cell reconstitution after alpha-beta-depleted transplantation in children. TCRdb ran MiXCR on the PCR reads and lists one entry per CDR3 protein. The table has almost 600,000 distinct CDR3 sequences, approximately 30% seen once. Sequenced material: PBMCs, taken before TCRalphabeta/CD19-depleted stem cell transplant. Every receptor here comes from a boy in the first two years of life with Wiskott-Aldrich syndrome, due to receive a stem cell transplant. Each CDR3 is given with its conserved first and last residue. The D gene is left open where the match is weak. The size field is filled for only some rows; it gives once, few, many or a size class.

TRBJ2-3 TRBV20-1 . few TGCAGTGCCAAGACTAGTTTCCATTCCACAGATACGCAGTATTTT CSAKTSFHSTDTQYF
TRBJ2-5 TRBV10-3 . . TGTGCCATCAAGCCCCTAGCAGGTCAAGAGACCCAGTACTTC CAIKPLAGQETQYF
TRBJ1-5 TRBV6-1 . few TGTGCCAGCAGTGAAGGAGGACGGCCCCAGCATTTT CASSEGGRPQHF
TRBJ2-5 TRBV7-9 . . TGTGCCAGCAGCTTCCTCAGGGCGGCGGAGACCCAGTACTTC CASSFLRAAETQYF
TRBJ2-3 TRBV2 . . TGTGCCTTCTGTTTTTTTAGCACCCGCACAGATACGCAGTATTTT CAFCFFSTRTDTQYF
TRBJ2-5 TRBV5-6 . . TGTGCCAGCAGCTTGAGGATAGCGGAAGAGACCCAGTACTTC CASSLRIAEETQYF
TRBJ1-1 TRBV12-3/TRBV12-4 . many TGTGCCAGCAGTTTACGGCGGATGAACACTGAAGCTTTCTTT CASSLRRMNTEAFF
TRBJ2-1 TRBV4-1 TRBD2 . TGCGCCAGCAGCCAATGGGCGGGAGGGCCCCTCTTCAATGAGCAGTTCTTC CASSQWAGGPLFNEQFF
TRBJ2-1 TRBV7-3 . . TGTGCCAGCAGCTCAGGCCCTTTCTCCTACAATGAGCAGTTCTTC CASSSGPFSYNEQFF
TRBJ1-1 TRBV5-1 . few TGCGCCAGCAGCTTGAGGGGAAGGAACACTGAAGCTTTCTTT CASSLRGRNTEAFF
TRBJ2-7 TRBV5-1 . . TGCGCCAGCAAAATGCCGACAGAAGGCTACGAGCAGTACTTC CASKMPTEGYEQYF
TRBJ2-3 TRBV20-1 TRBD1 few TGCAGTGCTAGAGAGGCCCCGGGACAGGGGTTTAAAGATACGCAGTATTTT CSAREAPGQGFKDTQYF
TRBJ2-7 TRBV6-5 . few TGTGCCAGCAGTTACTCGACAGCGGTACCCTCCTACGAGCAGTACTTC CASSYSTAVPSYEQYF
TRBJ1-2 TRBV4-2 . few TGTGCCAGCGCCCCCGTCGGGCAAAGGGACTATGGCTACACCTTC CASAPVGQRDYGYTF
TRBJ2-7 TRBV5-1 TRBD2 few TGCGCCAGCAGCTTGGCCTTTAGTGCTAGCGGGACCTCCTACGAGCAGTACTTC CASSLAFSASGTSYEQYF
TRBJ2-3 TRBV27 . . TGTGCCAGCAGTTTAGGGCTAGTGTGGGATACGCAGTATTTT CASSLGLVWDTQYF
TRBJ1-2 TRBV12-3/TRBV12-4 . . TGTGCCAGCAGTCCAAGGGACGGGTCAGATGGCTACACCTTC CASSPRDGSDGYTF
TRBJ2-7 TRBV5-1 . few TGCGCCAGCAGCTTATCAGGGGCTGAGGAGCAGTACTTC CASSLSGAEEQYF
TRBJ2-1 TRBV5-1 TRBD2 . TGCGCCAGCAGCTTGGCTTCAGGACTAGCTCCTATGATAAGCTCCTACAATGAGCAGTTCTTC CASSLASGLAPMISSYNEQFF
TRBJ2-1 TRBV6-5 TRBD2 few TGTGCCAGCAGTGACTCGAGCGGGAGTTACAATGAGCAGTTCTTC CASSDSSGSYNEQFF
TRBJ2-1 TRBV29-1 TRBD2 . TGCAGCGTTGACCTGCGGGGGACCGGCTCCTACAATGAGCAGTTCTTC CSVDLRGTGSYNEQFF
TRBJ2-7 TRBV7-8 TRBD1 . TGTGCCAGTAGGGGAGGGACAGGGATTTACGAGCAGTACTTC CASRGGTGIYEQYF
TRBJ1-5 TRBV20-1 . few TGCAGTGCTAGTGGGAGCTTCAATCAGCCCCAGCATTTT CSASGSFNQPQHF
TRBJ1-1 TRBV5-1 TRBD1 . TGCGCCAGCAGGCCCCGGGACAGTCGTGAAAGGAACACTGAAGCTTTCTTT CASRPRDSRERNTEAFF
TRBJ2-5 TRBV20-1 TRBD2 few TGCAGTGCTAAAACTAGCGGGAGGGCCTGGGAGACCCAGTACTTC CSAKTSGRAWETQYF
TRBJ1-2 TRBV5-1 TRBD1 . TGCGCCAGCAGCTCGACGGGACAGGTCGACTATGGCTACACCTTC CASSSTGQVDYGYTF
TRBJ2-7 TRBV27 . few TGTGCCAGCAGTTTAAGCCTAGCCTACGAGCAGTACTTC CASSLSLAYEQYF
TRBJ2-2 TRBV9 TRBD1 few TGTGCCAGCAGCGTAGCAGGACAGGGGGCCACCGGGGAGCTGTTTTTT CASSVAGQGATGELFF
TRBJ2-7 TRBV4-1 TRBD1 few TGCGCCAGCAGCTGGGGACAGGGGAGCGAGCAGTACTTC CASSWGQGSEQYF
TRBJ2-5 TRBV18 TRBD2 . TGTGCCAGCTCCCCACTAGCGGAACAAGAGACCCAGTACTTC CASSPLAEQETQYF
TRBJ2-1 TRBV12-3/TRBV12-4 . . TGTGCCAGCAGTCCCGTTACCCGAGGGGAGCAGTTCTTC CASSPVTRGEQFF
TRBJ2-7 TRBV18 TRBD1 . TGTGCCAGCTCACCTCAAGCGGCGGGGACAGGGATATACGAGCAGTACTTC CASSPQAAGTGIYEQYF
TRBJ2-5 TRBV28 . . TGTGCGATCGGGGGGCGGAAGGAGACCCAGTACTTC CAIGGRKETQYF
TRBJ1-1 TRBV4-2 . . TGTGCCAGCAGCCAAGATTTCTCGGGGATTGGTGAAGCTTTCTTT CASSQDFSGIGEAFF
TRBJ2-7 TRBV9 . many TGTGCCAGCAGCTCAAGGCCGGGGAGCTCCTACGAGCAGTACTTC CASSSRPGSSYEQYF
TRBJ2-1 TRBV5-8 TRBD1 few TGTGCCAGCAGCTTGGGGTTCAGGACAGGGGTTTACAATGAGCAGTTCTTC CASSLGFRTGVYNEQFF
TRBJ2-1 TRBV5-1 . few TGCGCCAGCAGCTTGGGGGGAGGACCATCCCCCATGTACAATGAGCAGTTCTTC CASSLGGGPSPMYNEQFF
TRBJ2-1 TRBV7-2 . . TGTGCCAGCAGCTGGGCCCCGGGGCACAATGAGCAGTTCTTC CASSWAPGHNEQFF
TRBJ2-5 TRBV4-2 TRBD2 few TGTGCCAGCAGCATTAGCGGGATGTGGGGAGAGACCCAGTACTTC CASSISGMWGETQYF
TRBJ1-2 TRBV12-3/TRBV12-4 . . TGTGCCAGCAGCCCGGTGGGCGGGTTCGGTGGCTACACCTTC CASSPVGGFGGYTF
TRBJ2-1 TRBV5-1 TRBD2 few TGCGCCAGCAGCGCAACTAGCGGGAGGCCCAGCTCCTACAATGAGCAGTTCTTC CASSATSGRPSSYNEQFF
TRBJ2-2 TRBV18 . . TGTGCCAGCTCACCCGGAGCGAACACCGGGGAGCTGTTTTTT CASSPGANTGELFF